The subject of this entry is one TCR beta chain. Its antigen is as yet unknown. These data belong to a study of cytomegalovirus exposure and HLA in healthy donors. Germline CDR1 is SNHLY and CDR2 is FYNNEI. J lost 2 bases, V lost 4 bases, and 1 base had no gene match. The CDR3 is made up of 13 amino acids. The study ran its PCR with 60 Vbeta and 13 Jbeta primers. Sequencing used immunoSEQ multiplex PCR; TCRdb keeps in-frame clones, though not all of them. In the table there are 310,000 or so clones, about 90% of which are singletons. Points from the study as a whole: Within an earlier analysis, most TCR beta V segments proved productive either about 87% or about 30% of the time.

This chain links TRBV2 with TRBJ2-7; TRBD1 agrees at 8 bases. The clonotype was recovered from a woman younger than 30 in good health and CMV-seronegative. The specimen sequenced was PBMCs. The CDR3 nucleotides are TGTGCCAGCAGTGGACAGGGGCCCTACGAGCAGTACTTC. This sequence encodes CASSGQGPYEQYF.